Listed below are T cell receptor beta chains from one sample, sequenced in a study of blood T cell repertoires in COVID-19. Only in-frame clones appear in the TCRdb table, and some are missing; sequencing was by immunoSEQ multiplex PCR. The table records over 45,000 clones, around 87% of them present only once. Sequencing was carried out using peripheral blood. These receptors originate from a middle-aged man with active COVID-19. CDR3s leave out the opening cysteine and the closing phenylalanine or tryptophan. The D gene is left open where the match is weak.

v_call | d_call | cdr3_aa
TRBV10-2 | TRBD2 | ASSGARGGLEQY
TRBV10-2 | TRBD1 | ASRPQGEATEQF
TRBV7-9 | - | ASSEKRVGLTEKLF
TRBV7-9 | - | ASSPEVGTEAF
TRBV9 | - | ASSGGVYGGLYGYT
TRBV19 | - | ASSIQSTAGPKNIQY
TRBV6-5 | TRBD2 | ASIAGLVTDTQY
TRBV5-4 | - | ASSALDSGLDTQY
TRBV15 | - | ATSRAGQGSSPLH
TRBV6-6 | - | ASSFDGLYGYT
TRBV15 | - | ATSRDVAANEQF
TRBV5-1 | - | ASSLLLDTDTQY
TRBV5-1 | - | ASSGQAPTDTQY
TRBV10-3 | - | ATRAEVQF
TRBV5-1 | - | ASSSQDIYGYT
TRBV6-5 | - | ASSYLAGKTGELF
TRBV3-1/TRBV3-2 | - | ARGRMRTFPEGASTDTQY
TRBV5-1 | - | ASSSGHQKNTEAF
TRBV5-1 | - | ASSLQESSYNEQF
TRBV18 | - | ASSPVQESYEQY
TRBV11-2 | - | ASSFSVSSGNTIY
TRBV7-9 | TRBD1 | ASSFSTGAGDGYT
TRBV4-2 | TRBD1 | ASSQDSGTAKLNYGYT
TRBV5-6 | - | ASSLESGVRETQY
TRBV5-1 | TRBD2 | ASSLGLGAGDRTDTQY
TRBV6-5 | TRBD1 | ASSTDRGTIQY
TRBV6-5 | TRBD1 | ASRGTAGDTQY
TRBV6-1 | TRBD1 | ASSEGRQGNQPQH
TRBV6-6 | - | ASVPPGSYGYT
TRBV7-2 | - | ASSLGGDSLRGYT
TRBV5-1 | TRBD1 | ASSGTGTGEETQY
TRBV5-1 | - | ASSLQLAQETQY
TRBV4-2 | - | ASSQDITARVSGNTIY
TRBV27 | TRBD1 | ASATGVSYEQY
TRBV7-6 | TRBD1 | ASSLGTGQISGNTIY
TRBV7-9 | - | ASSSDGRGNQPQH
TRBV7-8 | - | ASSLAGVRSGNTIY
TRBV6-5 | TRBD2 | ASRSGTPYEQY
TRBV11-2 | - | ASSLIRGGELF
TRBV5-4 | TRBD1 | ASSLGVQGADTQY
TRBV6-2/TRBV6-3 | TRBD1 | ASSYSTPGQIPHEQY
TRBV15 | - | ATSRDLLGGYT